The 5 T cell receptor beta chains presented below share a single source sample, sequenced in a study of lymphopenia after photon versus proton radiotherapy. Measured with immunoSEQ multiplex PCR; TCRdb has only the in-frame clones, and not every one. The table records 20,000 to 25,000 clones, approximately 90% of them present only once. Here the sequenced sample was peripheral blood, taken from a patient treated with proton-based radiotherapy. These receptors all come from an elderly man with esophageal cancer.

The chain combines TRBV30 with TRBJ1-5; D unclear. CDR1 and CDR2 (germline): GTSNPN, SVGIG (reference sequence). This CDR3 comprises 15 residues. The V end was cut by 1 base, the J end by 0 bases, with 10 bases between. CDR3 DNA sequence: TGTGCCTGGAGTGAGGGCAGTAATAGCAATCAGCCCCAGCATTTT. This encodes CAWSEGSNSNQPQHF.

The gene calls are TRBV7-7 and TRBJ2-5; D is uncertain. Germline V CDR1 and CDR2: SSHAT, FNYEAQ (reference sequence). This CDR3 is built from 13 residues. Trimming stripped 6 bases from V and 0 bases from J, with 8 bases between. The CDR3 reads CASRGNNQETQYF. CDR3 nucleotides: TGTGCCAGCAGAGGGAACAACCAAGAGACCCAGTACTTC.

V gene TRBV11-2 combines with J gene TRBJ1-2; D is undetermined. Germline values: CDR1 SGHAT, CDR2 FQNNGV. The CDR3 sequence is 11 residues long. Trimming stripped 2 bases from V and 7 bases from J, with 5 bases between. The CDR3 is CASSLQLGYTF. As DNA, the CDR3 is TGTGCCAGCAGCTTACAGCTTGGCTACACCTTC. The complete variable domain, with remaining parts taken from reference TRBV11-2 and TRBJ1-2, reads EAGVAQSPRYKIIEKRQSVAFWCNPISGHATLYWYQQILGQGPKLLIQFQNNGVVDDSQLPKDRFSAERLKGVDSTLKIQPAKLEDSAVYLCASSLQLGYTFGSGTRLTVV.

The chain has TRBV9 and TRBJ2-1; the match to TRBD2 covers 8 bases. The CDR3 sequence is 16 residues long. Germline values: CDR1 SGDLS, CDR2 YYNGEE. V lost 0 bases to trimming and J lost 4 bases; unmatched junction nucleotides: 6. CDR3 DNA sequence: TGTGCCAGCAGCGTAGGGCAGCGGGGGACGTACAATGAGCAGTTCTTC. This codes for CASSVGQRGTYNEQFF.

The rearrangement links TRBV6-5 to TRBJ2-6, with a weak D call TRBD2 (5 bases). The CDR3 is 15 residues long. The germline V gene has CDR1 MNHEY and CDR2 SVGAGI. The V gene lost 4 bases and the J gene lost 4 bases, with 11 bases spanning the gap. The CDR3, as DNA: TGTGCCAGCAGTTCTACGGGATCCGGGGCCAACGTCCTGACTTTC. This translates into CASSSTGSGANVLTF.